This TCR beta chain was captured in a study of chemoradiotherapy in HPV16-positive cancers. Findings of the study overall: Candidate HPV-specific clones and E7-related TCR motifs grew in tumor during treatment. HPV-responsive T-cell expansion during chemoradiotherapy was linked to improved recurrence-free survival in HPV16-positive patients. Functional assays defining HPV-specific T cells used only a couple of HPV16-positive patients.

On this clone: Its antigen is not known.

Over chemoradiotherapy, repertoires were sampled more than once. Some clones are missing from TCRdb's copy, which holds only in-frame ones; the method was immunoSEQ multiplex PCR. The sample holds 40,000 to 65,000 clones; about nine tenths are singletons and the top ten take less than 3.5%. Between the trimmed V and J ends, which lost 0 bases and 6 bases, there was a span of 15 bases. The CDR3 spans 15 residues. Germline V lookup: CDR1 LGHNA, CDR2 YSLEER. The chain combines TRBV4-3 with TRBJ2-7, with D perhaps assigned TRBD1 or TRBD2 (6 bases each). This specimen consisted of blood, obtained from a patient who underwent chemoradiotherapy. The receptor's source is a human donor with HPV-associated anogenital cancer. Here the CDR3 DNA reads TGCGCCAGCAGCCAAGATCTCCCGGGGGCCAGCGAGCAGTACTTC. Amino acid sequence: CASSQDLPGASEQYF.